This passage covers 15 T cell receptor beta chains from one sample sequenced in a study of beta chain features in type 1 diabetes. TCRB transcripts that were expressed got sequenced, as all of the isolated RNA had been reverse transcribed. Generated by immunoSEQ multiplex PCR, the TCRdb table keeps only in-frame clones and is missing some. Of around 430,000 clones listed, around 30% are singletons. The sample taken for sequencing was naive CD4+ T cells from blood. The receptors originated from a man between 18 and 35 years old in good health.

The chain couples TRBV19 to TRBJ2-7; D unresolved. The germline V gene has CDR1 LNHDA and CDR2 SQIVND (reference sequence). Trimming pared 3 bases from V and 0 bases from J, leaving 12 bases between. This CDR3 contains 15 residues. CDR3 bases: TGTGCCAGTAGTATGTGGTCAGAACACTCCTACGAGCAGTACTTC. Protein: CASSMWSEHSYEQYF.

The rearrangement links TRBV4-2 to TRBJ2-7, with 14 bases fitting TRBD2. The CDR3 totals 15 residues. The germline V gene has CDR1 LGHNA and CDR2 YNFKEQ. The V and J ends lost 4 bases and 13 bases, in that order; junction bases with no gene match: 12. The CDR3 is CASSPFPGLAGVEYF. CDR3 coding DNA: TGTGCCAGCAGCCCTTTTCCGGGACTAGCGGGAGTGGAATACTTC.

The rearrangement links TRBV29-1 to TRBJ2-4; possibly TRBD2 for D (6 bases). The germline V gene encodes CDR1 SQVTM and CDR2 ANQGSEA. V was clipped by 0 bases and J by 3 bases, with 9 bases between them. The CDR3 runs 14 residues. The CDR3 spells CSVEERGLKNIQYF. The CDR3 bases are TGCAGCGTTGAAGAACGGGGACTCAAAAACATTCAGTACTTC.

This chain connects TRBV29-1 to TRBJ2-7; possibly TRBD1 for D (6 bases). The germline CDR1 and CDR2 sequences are SQVTM and ANQGSEA. V was trimmed by 7 bases and J by 4 bases, leaving 14 bases between them. The CDR3 totals 12 residues. CDR3 residues: CSASGQLYEQYF. As DNA, the CDR3 is TGCAGCGCATCGGGACAACTGTACGAGCAGTACTTC.

This clone has only a few counts. The V and J genes are TRBV29-1 and TRBJ1-1; TRBD1 is a possible D gene (6 bases). Trimming stripped 4 bases from V and 10 bases from J, with 25 bases between. This CDR3 spans 15 amino acids. CDR1 and CDR2 from the germline V gene are SQVTM and ANQGSEA. The CDR3 loop reads CSVAWSQGTTVIAFF. In DNA form, the CDR3 reads TGCAGCGTTGCTTGGTCGCAGGGGACGACTGTAATAGCTTTCTTT.

Details on this clone: An end of the junction does not agree with germline; a read error may underlie this. This sequence joins TRBV2 and TRBJ2-7; tentative D call: TRBD1 (5 bases). This CDR3 has 12 amino acids. Germline loops: CDR1 SNHLY, CDR2 FYNNEI. The CDR3 DNA reads TGTGCCAGCAGTTACACCGGACAAGGCCCAGACTTC. This encodes CASSYTGQGPDF.

V and J are TRBV30 and TRBJ2-2; a possible D gene is TRBD2 (6 bases). Trimming took 4 bases from V and 3 from J, leaving 12 bases between them. This CDR3 contains 14 residues. Germline CDR1 and CDR2: GTSNPN and SVGIG (reference sequence). CDR3 DNA: TGTGCCTGGACCCCGGGAGCGTACACCGGGGAGCTGTTTTTT. Protein: CAWTPGAYTGELFF.

This clone was observed a handful of times. This chain uses TRBV27 with TRBJ2-7, with TRBD1 matching over 9 bases. In germline, CDR1 is MNHEY, CDR2 SMNVEV (reference sequence). This CDR3 region has 14 residues. J lost 6 bases, V lost 4 bases, and 7 bases had no gene match. Here the CDR3 reads CASSSHGTGSEQYF. The CDR3, as DNA: TGTGCCAGCAGTTCGCACGGGACAGGGTCCGAGCAGTACTTC.

This clone was counted a few times. The same CDR3 can be traced to other DNA sequences in this sample. The rearrangement joins TRBV4-3 to TRBJ2-7; unclear D gene. The CDR3 length is 14 residues. Trimming removed 0 bases from V and 0 bases from J, with 6 bases in between. CDR1 is LGHNA, CDR2 YSLEER, per germline. The CDR3, as DNA: TGCGCCAGCAGCCAAGACGCTTTCTCCTACGAGCAGTACTTC. Amino acid sequence: CASSQDAFSYEQYF.

The chain links TRBV6-5 to TRBJ2-3, with 7 bases aligning to TRBD2. The CDR3 has 15 amino acids. J gave up 0 bases and V 6 bases, and 6 bases lay outside the gene matches. CDR1 is MNHEY, CDR2 SVGAGI, per germline. CDR3 protein: CASSSLGGSTDTQYF. The CDR3 coding sequence is TGTGCCAGCAGCTCCCTCGGGGGGAGCACAGATACGCAGTATTTT.

This clone was observed a handful of times. The chain couples TRBV20-1 to TRBJ1-2; perhaps TRBD1 as D (5 bases). This CDR3 has 11 amino acids. V was shortened by 3 bases and J by 6 bases, with 8 bases between the two germline ends. The germline V gene encodes CDR1 DFQATT and CDR2 SNEGSKA (reference sequence). The CDR3, as DNA: TGCAGTGCTAGGTCGACAGATGGCTACACCTTC. Amino acids: CSARSTDGYTF.

In its sample, this clone was seen a few times. The chain recombines TRBV9 with TRBJ2-1; 9 nucleotides match TRBD2. Germline values: CDR1 SGDLS, CDR2 YYNGEE. This CDR3 contains 17 residues. Losses at the gene ends were 4 bases for V and 4 bases for J; bases not matched to a gene: 12. The CDR3 DNA is TGTGCCAGCAGCCCTTCGGTAGCGGGAGTAAGATACAATGAGCAGTTCTTC. Amino acid sequence: CASSPSVAGVRYNEQFF.

This clone was observed a single time. This chain links TRBV5-1 with TRBJ2-1, with D hard to call. CDR1 is SGHRS and CDR2 is YFSETQ in the germline V gene. CDR3 size: 12 residues. CDR3 sequence (DNA): TGCGCTTCCGGACGCTCCTACAATGAGCAGTTCTTC. It yields the protein CASGRSYNEQFF.

This clone showed up just a few times. The chain combines TRBV29-1 with TRBJ1-4, with D uncertain. Per germline, CDR1 SQVTM and CDR2 ANQGSEA. The CDR3 runs to 13 residues. V lost 4 bases to trimming and J lost 5 bases, with 11 bases between them. The CDR3 reads CSVVGSPNEKLFF. For the CDR3, the DNA is TGCAGCGTTGTGGGCAGTCCAAATGAAAAACTGTTTTTT.

The J gene is TRBJ2-3, the V gene TRBV30; 8 positions agree with TRBD2. The germline CDR1 and CDR2 sequences are GTSNPN and SVGIG (reference sequence). Germline trimming cut 2 bases from V and 1 base from J; bases unmatched to any gene: 5. This CDR3 contains 15 residues. The CDR3 is CAWSLRREGTDTQYF. The CDR3 region has the DNA TGTGCCTGGAGTCTGCGGCGGGAGGGCACAGATACGCAGTATTTT.